This T cell receptor beta chain derives from a study of T cell clonality in common variable immunodeficiency. Regarding the study as a whole: In common variable immunodeficiency, TCR beta chains reportedly carried fewer deletions and N-nucleotide insertions. Fewer TCRbeta clones were shared among CVID subjects than controls. Authors noted CVID clonality's cause needs subpopulation repertoire sequencing.

The protocol was immunoSEQ multiplex PCR, while the TCRdb copy is restricted to in-frame clones and leaves out a portion. Observed in the sample are around 40,000 clones, none of them singletons. Patients and controls were mostly of Caucasian heritage. After removal of 4 bases from V and 5 bases from J, the junction contained 4 bases not matched to a gene. The CDR3 is 14 residues long. Per germline, CDR1 SGHTS and CDR2 YDEGEE. This clone appeared a few times. The antigen remains unidentified. The read is 3 residues too short to cover the CDR3 end, so that end is filled in from the germline J gene. This TCR came from a person between 18 and 75 years old in good health. This chain uses TRBV5-8 with TRBJ1-5; 9 bases are shared with TRBD1. Input material: peripheral blood mononuclear cells. The CDR3 spells CASSQDRGDQPQHF. The CDR3 bases that were read are TGTGCCAGCAGCCAGGACAGGGGCGATCAGCCC.